A single sample is the source of the 25 T cell receptor beta chains below, sequenced in a study of shared clonotypes between healthy human individuals. TCRdb's copy holds only in-frame clones and misses some; the assay was immunoSEQ multiplex PCR. The sample has about 960,000 clones, about 80% seen once. The specimen was memory CD4+ T cells sorted from blood. This sample's subset: CD45RA-negative fraction. The receptor set was obtained from a young man in good health.

This chain connects TRBV10-2 to TRBJ2-7; D might be TRBD1 (6 bases). The CDR3 length is 11 residues. Trimming took off 7 bases at V and 8 bases at J, with 12 bases between the two ends. Germline CDR1 is WSHSY and CDR2 is SAAADI. CDR3: CASTETGQQYF. In DNA form, the CDR3 reads TGCGCCAGCACCGAAACAGGGCAGCAGTACTTC.

This clone showed up just a few times. CDR3 sequence reads: CAWMRGDLSTEAFF. For the CDR3, the DNA is TGTGCCTGGATGCGGGGGGACTTGAGCACTGAAGCTTTCTTT. The chain couples TRBV30 to TRBJ1-1, with D maybe TRBD1 (5 bases). V was cut by 4 bases and J by 4 bases, with 16 bases left in between. The V gene's germline CDR1 is GTSNPN and CDR2 SVGIG (reference sequence). The CDR3 is made up of 14 amino acids.

The gene calls are TRBV6-5 and TRBJ1-2, with D possibly matching TRBD1 (6 bases). CDR3 length: 14 amino acids. V lost 6 bases to trimming and J lost 4 bases, with 15 bases between them. Germline CDR1 is MNHEY and CDR2 is SVGAGI. CDR3 in amino acids: CASRRQEVIYGYTF. Here the CDR3 DNA reads TGTGCCAGCAGGAGACAGGAAGTCATCTATGGCTACACCTTC.

V usage is TRBV20-1 and J usage is TRBJ2-1; no reliable D call. CDR1 and CDR2 from the germline V gene are DFQATT and SNEGSKA (reference sequence). The length of the CDR3 is 11 residues. V lost 0 bases and J 5 bases, leaving 2 bases between the germline ends. CDR3 in DNA: TGCAGTGCTAGAGAGGACAATGAGCAGTTCTTC. Encoded protein: CSAREDNEQFF.

This chain connects TRBV6-6 to TRBJ2-7, with a weak D call TRBD1 (6 bases). The germline CDR1 and CDR2 sequences are MNHNY and SVGAGI (reference sequence). This CDR3 is built from 14 residues. Between the trimmed V and J ends, which lost 8 bases and 3 bases, there was a span of 17 bases. The CDR3 bases are TGTGCCAGCGCTGGCCGGACAGCCATCTACGAGCAGTACTTC. Amino acids: CASAGRTAIYEQYF.

The chain links TRBV9 to TRBJ2-5, with 13 bases lining up with TRBD2. CDR3 size: 17 residues. V shed 0 bases, J shed 2 bases, and the junction held 4 bases outside the gene matches. Germline V gives CDR1 SGDLS, CDR2 YYNGEE. As DNA, the CDR3 is TGTGCCAGCAGCGTAGGGGGACTAGCGGGGCGGCAAGAGACCCAGTACTTC. Translation: CASSVGGLAGRQETQYF.

Ten or more counts support this clone. The chain combines TRBV19 with TRBJ1-5; no reliable D call. CDR3 length equals 13 residues. Per germline, CDR1 LNHDA and CDR2 SQIVND (reference sequence). V was trimmed by 4 bases and J by 2 bases, leaving 6 bases between them. CDR3 protein: CASSTRRNQPQHF. The CDR3, as DNA: TGTGCCAGTAGTACCCGACGCAATCAGCCCCAGCATTTT.

A single count supports this clone. The chain combines TRBV9 with TRBJ2-7; D may correspond to TRBD1 or TRBD2 (5 bases each). The length of the CDR3 is 11 residues. Between the trimmed V and J ends, which lost 8 bases and 2 bases, there was a span of 8 bases. Germline values: CDR1 SGDLS, CDR2 YYNGEE. The CDR3 reads CARGVAYEQYF. The CDR3 DNA follows: TGTGCCAGGGGGGTAGCCTACGAGCAGTACTTC.

For this clone: Other DNA sequences from this sample encode an identical CDR3 as well. The chain employs TRBV7-2 and TRBJ2-1; 9 bases agree with TRBD1. The V gene end was trimmed by 3 bases and the J gene end by 1 base; junction bases not matched to a gene: 1. CDR1 SGHTA and CDR2 FQGNSA come from the germline V gene. This CDR3 comprises 15 residues. The CDR3 here is CASSFDRGSYNEQFF. DNA of the CDR3: TGTGCCAGCAGCTTCGACAGGGGGTCCTACAATGAGCAGTTCTTC.

The chain is built from TRBV19 and TRBJ2-1, with TRBD2 matching 8 bases. The CDR3 spans 15 residues. Unmatched junction bases numbered 12, after V lost 9 bases and J lost 5 bases. The germline gives CDR1 LNHDA, CDR2 SQIVND (reference sequence). The CDR3 DNA is TGTGCCAGGGTACCCGGGACTAGTGATGACAATGAGCAGTTCTTC. Translated, it gives CARVPGTSDDNEQFF.

This clone was seen once. Sequence at one end of the junction differs from germline and may be a read error. The chain recombines TRBV28 with TRBJ2-7; 10 bases match TRBD1. The CDR3 is 15 amino acids. Per germline, CDR1 MDHEN and CDR2 SYDVKM. The CDR3 loop reads CASSPSGTGDYAQYF. The CDR3 DNA is TGTGCCAGCAGTCCCTCTGGGACAGGGGATTACGCGCAGTACTTC.

This chain connects TRBV10-3 to TRBJ2-2; the D gene is possibly TRBD1 (5 bases). Per germline, CDR1 ENHRY and CDR2 SYGVKD. The ends were cut back, 6 bases at V and 1 base at J, with 9 bases in the middle. This CDR3 is built from 14 residues. The CDR3 sequence: CAIRTDQNTGELFF. The CDR3 DNA sequence: TGTGCCATCAGGACAGATCAGAACACCGGGGAGCTGTTTTTT.

As for this clone: Other DNA variants within this sample encode the same CDR3. This chain uses TRBV5-6 with TRBJ1-3; no clear D gene. The germline V gene encodes CDR1 SGHDT and CDR2 YYEEEE. V was clipped by 3 bases and J by 0 bases, with 13 bases between them. This CDR3 comprises 16 residues. The CDR3 spells CASSWPAGSSGNTIYF. The CDR3 DNA is TGTGCCAGCAGCTGGCCGGCGGGTTCCTCTGGAAACACCATATATTTT.

This clone was picked up one time. The chain combines TRBV2 with TRBJ1-2; D remains unclear. This CDR3 is built from 13 residues. CDR1 is SNHLY and CDR2 is FYNNEI in the germline V gene. V gave up 1 base and J gave up 4 bases, with 7 bases separating them. The CDR3 reads CASSEGRSYGYTF. The CDR3 DNA is TGTGCCAGCAGTGAAGGCAGGAGCTATGGCTACACCTTC.

The rearrangement links TRBV6-1 to TRBJ2-5, with a weak D call TRBD1 (5 bases). CDR1 and CDR2 from the germline V gene are MNHNS and SASEGT. The CDR3 totals 13 residues. Trimming shortened V by 7 bases and J by 5 bases, and 14 bases separated the two germline ends. The CDR3 nucleotides are TGTGCCAGCACTACAGGTTCCGCGGAGACCCAGTACTTC. Protein: CASTTGSAETQYF.

CDR3 bases: TGTGCCAGCACCAGGGGGGCAGGGGAAAAACTGTTTTTT. It specifies CASTRGAGEKLFF. The chain combines TRBV11-2 with TRBJ1-4; 7 bases line up with TRBD1. The V gene's germline CDR1 is SGHAT and CDR2 FQNNGV. Trimming took 7 bases from V and 8 from J; bases not matched to a gene: 7. The length of the CDR3 is 13 residues.

This chain connects TRBV5-6 to TRBJ2-1; D unresolved. In germline, CDR1 is SGHDT, CDR2 YYEEEE. The CDR3 is 12 residues long. The germline V and J ends were trimmed by 2 bases and 6 bases, with 6 bases remaining between them. The CDR3 reads CASSLFGNEQFF. The CDR3 DNA sequence: TGTGCCAGCAGCTTATTCGGCAATGAGCAGTTCTTC.

This chain links TRBV25-1 with TRBJ2-3; 10 bases map to TRBD2. CDR3 size: 17 residues. Looked up from germline, CDR1 is MGHDK and CDR2 is SYGVNS. V was clipped by 0 bases and J by 5 bases; unmatched bases: 8. CDR3 sequence (DNA): TGTGCCAGCAGTGAATACCTCGGGACTAGCGAGGTAGATACGCAGTATTTT. This gives the protein CASSEYLGTSEVDTQYF.

This chain joins TRBV5-6 and TRBJ2-5; D unresolved. From germline, CDR1 is SGHDT and CDR2 YYEEEE. The CDR3 contains 13 residues. V was pared by 6 bases and J by 5 bases, with 14 bases between. The DNA for the CDR3 is TGTGCCAGCAACCCCAAAGCGCGGGAGACCCAGTACTTC. This encodes CASNPKARETQYF.

The chain couples TRBV7-2 to TRBJ1-2, with a possible D match to TRBD1 (5 bases). The ends were cut back, 4 bases at V and 1 base at J, with 19 bases in the middle. The CDR3 sequence is 17 residues long. Germline CDR1 is SGHTA and CDR2 is FQGNSA. CDR3 DNA: TGTGCCAGCAGCTCCCGGCAGGGCTCTAACAGTAACTATGGCTACACCTTC. This translates into CASSSRQGSNSNYGYTF.

The chain couples TRBV7-2 to TRBJ1-2, with D perhaps TRBD1 (5 bases). CDR3 size: 14 residues. Trimming took 3 bases from V and 4 from J, leaving 12 bases between them. Germline CDR1 is SGHTA and CDR2 is FQGNSA. CDR3 coding DNA: TGTGCCAGCAGCTTTGGGGGTGGCGGCTATGGCTACACCTTC. Its protein product is CASSFGGGGYGYTF.

In DNA, the CDR3 is TGTGCCAGCAGGGGCGTGGACCCCCCCTACGAGCAGTACTTC. This sequence encodes CASRGVDPPYEQYF. This chain joins TRBV6-5 and TRBJ2-7, with D unresolved. Trimming took 6 bases from V and 2 from J, leaving 14 bases between them. Germline V gene sequence: CDR1 MNHEY, CDR2 SVGAGI. This CDR3 is built from 14 residues.

This clone was detected only a few times. This sequence joins TRBV13 and TRBJ2-5; TRBD1 agrees at 8 bases. The germline V gene has CDR1 PRHDT and CDR2 FYEKMQ (reference sequence). V dropped 6 bases and J dropped 5; count of bases not matched to a gene: 5. This CDR3 region has 13 residues. CDR3 coding DNA: TGTGCCAGCAGTGGGGACAGGCTGGAGACCCAGTACTTC. Its protein product is CASSGDRLETQYF.

In DNA, the CDR3 is TGTGCCAGCAGCTTACTCCAGGCTGCAACTAATGAAAAACTGTTTTTT. Translating it yields CASSLLQAATNEKLFF. This sequence joins TRBV11-2 and TRBJ1-4, with D hard to call. Germline assignment: CDR1 SGHAT and CDR2 FQNNGV. This CDR3 region has 16 residues. With 2 bases removed from V and 0 bases from J, the gap between germline ends came to 10 bases.

Remarks on this clone: The sample holds other DNA sequences that translate to the same CDR3. This chain links TRBV18 with TRBJ2-3; TRBD1 aligns across 8 bases. CDR1 and CDR2 (germline): KGHSH, LQKENI. CDR3 length equals 14 residues. V trimming: 3 bases; J trimming: 1 base; junction bases outside the gene matches: 0. The CDR3 sequence is CASSPGQGTDTQYF. CDR3 DNA: TGTGCCAGCTCACCGGGACAGGGCACAGATACGCAGTATTTT.